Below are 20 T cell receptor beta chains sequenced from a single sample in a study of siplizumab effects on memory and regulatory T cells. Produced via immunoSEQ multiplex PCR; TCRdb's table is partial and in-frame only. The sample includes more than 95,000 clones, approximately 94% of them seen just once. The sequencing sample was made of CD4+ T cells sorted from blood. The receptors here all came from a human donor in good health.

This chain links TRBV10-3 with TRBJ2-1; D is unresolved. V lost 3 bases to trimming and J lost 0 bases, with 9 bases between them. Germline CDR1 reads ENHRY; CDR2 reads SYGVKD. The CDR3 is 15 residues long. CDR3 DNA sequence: TGTGCCATCAGTGATCCAGGTTCCTCCTACAATGAGCAGTTCTTC. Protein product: CAISDPGSSYNEQFF.

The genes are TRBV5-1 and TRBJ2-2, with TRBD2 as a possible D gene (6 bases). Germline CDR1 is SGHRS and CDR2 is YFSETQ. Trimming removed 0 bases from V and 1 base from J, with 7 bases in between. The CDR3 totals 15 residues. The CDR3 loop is CASSLAGRNTGELFF. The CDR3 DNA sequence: TGCGCCAGCAGCTTGGCCGGGAGGAACACCGGGGAGCTGTTTTTT.

Here the CDR3 DNA reads TGCGCCAGCAGGAAGAGCCAGGGCTACGAGCAGTACTTC. Its translation is CASRKSQGYEQYF. The V call is TRBV4-1, the J call TRBJ2-7; D may be TRBD1 (5 bases). CDR1 MGHRA and CDR2 YSYEKL come from the germline V gene. CDR3 length: 13 amino acids. V was pared by 6 bases and J by 3 bases, with 12 bases between.

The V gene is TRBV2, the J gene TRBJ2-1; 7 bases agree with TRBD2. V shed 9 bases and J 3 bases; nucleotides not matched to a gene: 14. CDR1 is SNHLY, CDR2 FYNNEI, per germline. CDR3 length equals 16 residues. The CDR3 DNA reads TGTGCCAGGGCAGTTTCCAGCGGGACCTACTACAATGAGCAGTTCTTC. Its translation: CARAVSSGTYYNEQFF.

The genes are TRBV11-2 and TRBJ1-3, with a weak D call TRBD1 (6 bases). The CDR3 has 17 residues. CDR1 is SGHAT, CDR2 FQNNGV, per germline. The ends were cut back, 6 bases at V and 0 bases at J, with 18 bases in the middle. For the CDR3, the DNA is TGTGCCAGCAGAGCTACAGGGAACCCTGTCTCTGGAAACACCATATATTTT. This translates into CASRATGNPVSGNTIYF.

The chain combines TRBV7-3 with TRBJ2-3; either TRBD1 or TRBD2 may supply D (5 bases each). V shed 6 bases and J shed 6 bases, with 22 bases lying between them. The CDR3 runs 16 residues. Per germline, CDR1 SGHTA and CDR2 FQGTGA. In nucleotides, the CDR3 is TGTGCCAGCAGTCAAGAGGGACGGCCCGGCGTTGATACGCAGTATTTT. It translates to CASSQEGRPGVDTQYF.

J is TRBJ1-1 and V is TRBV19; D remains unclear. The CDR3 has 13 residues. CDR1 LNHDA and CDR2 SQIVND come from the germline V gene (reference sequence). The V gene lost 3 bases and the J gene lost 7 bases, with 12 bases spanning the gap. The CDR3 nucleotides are TGTGCCAGTAGTATGGGCCGGGAGATTGAAGCTTTCTTT. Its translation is CASSMGREIEAFF.

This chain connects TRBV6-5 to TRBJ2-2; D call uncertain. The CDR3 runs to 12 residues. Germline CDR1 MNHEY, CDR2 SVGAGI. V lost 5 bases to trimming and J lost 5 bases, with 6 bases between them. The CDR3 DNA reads TGTGCCAGCAGTCGCCATACCGGGGAGCTGTTTTTT. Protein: CASSRHTGELFF.

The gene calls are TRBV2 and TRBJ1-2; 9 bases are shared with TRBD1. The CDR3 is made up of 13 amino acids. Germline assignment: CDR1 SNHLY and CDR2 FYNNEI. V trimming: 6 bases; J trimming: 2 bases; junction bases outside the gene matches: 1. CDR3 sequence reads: CASRGQGNYGYTF. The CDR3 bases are TGTGCCAGCAGGGGACAGGGCAACTATGGCTACACCTTC.

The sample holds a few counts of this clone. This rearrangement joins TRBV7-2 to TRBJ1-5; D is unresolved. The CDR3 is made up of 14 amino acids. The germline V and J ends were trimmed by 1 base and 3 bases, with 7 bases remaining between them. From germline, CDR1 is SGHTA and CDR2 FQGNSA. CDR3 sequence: CASSLEGNNQPQHF. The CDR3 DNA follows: TGTGCCAGCAGCTTAGAAGGAAACAATCAGCCCCAGCATTTT.

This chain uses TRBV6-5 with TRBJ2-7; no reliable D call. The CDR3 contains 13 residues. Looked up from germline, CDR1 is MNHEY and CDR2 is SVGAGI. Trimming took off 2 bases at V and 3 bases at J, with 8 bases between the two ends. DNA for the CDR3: TGTGCCAGCAGTTACGGGGTCAACTACGAGCAGTACTTC. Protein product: CASSYGVNYEQYF.

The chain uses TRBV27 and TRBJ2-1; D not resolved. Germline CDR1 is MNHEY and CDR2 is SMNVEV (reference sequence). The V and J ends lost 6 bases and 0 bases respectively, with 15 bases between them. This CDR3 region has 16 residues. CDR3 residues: CASSPDIVSSYNEQFF. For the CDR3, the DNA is TGTGCCAGCAGCCCCGATATTGTCAGCTCCTACAATGAGCAGTTCTTC.

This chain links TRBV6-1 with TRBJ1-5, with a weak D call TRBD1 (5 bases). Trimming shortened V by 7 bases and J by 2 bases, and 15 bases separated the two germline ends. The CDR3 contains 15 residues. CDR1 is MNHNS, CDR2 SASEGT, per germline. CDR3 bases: TGTGCCAGCACCAGGGTCGAAGTGGGCAATCAGCCCCAGCATTTT. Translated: CASTRVEVGNQPQHF.

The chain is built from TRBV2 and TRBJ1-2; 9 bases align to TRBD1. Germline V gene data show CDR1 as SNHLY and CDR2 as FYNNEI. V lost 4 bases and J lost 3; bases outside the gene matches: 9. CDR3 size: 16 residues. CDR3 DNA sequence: TGTGCCAGCAGTGCGGTCGGAGACAGGGGGGACTATGGCTACACCTTC. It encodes CASSAVGDRGDYGYTF.

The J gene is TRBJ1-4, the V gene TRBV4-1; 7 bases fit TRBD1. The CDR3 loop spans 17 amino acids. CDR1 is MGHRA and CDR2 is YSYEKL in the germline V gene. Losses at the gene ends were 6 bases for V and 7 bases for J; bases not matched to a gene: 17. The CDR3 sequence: CASRRQIRQGYPEKLFF. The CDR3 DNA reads TGCGCCAGCAGACGTCAAATTAGACAGGGTTATCCTGAAAAACTGTTTTTT.

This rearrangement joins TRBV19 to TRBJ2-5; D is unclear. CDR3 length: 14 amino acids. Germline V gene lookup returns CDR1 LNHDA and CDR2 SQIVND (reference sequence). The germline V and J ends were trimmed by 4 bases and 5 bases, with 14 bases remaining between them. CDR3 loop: CASSTFGQGETQYF. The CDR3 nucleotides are TGTGCCAGTAGTACCTTTGGGCAAGGGGAGACCCAGTACTTC.

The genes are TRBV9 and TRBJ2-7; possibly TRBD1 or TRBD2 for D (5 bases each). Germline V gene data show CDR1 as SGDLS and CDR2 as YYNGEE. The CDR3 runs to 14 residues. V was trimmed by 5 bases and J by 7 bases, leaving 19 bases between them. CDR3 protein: CASSRAGTEAEQYF. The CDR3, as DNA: TGTGCCAGCAGTCGCGCCGGGACGGAGGCTGAGCAGTACTTC. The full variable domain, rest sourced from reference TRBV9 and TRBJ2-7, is DSGVTQTPKHLITATGQRVTLRCSPRSGDLSVYWYQQSLDQGLQFLIQYYNGEERAKGNILERFSAQQFPDLHSELNLSSLELGDSALYFCASSRAGTEAEQYFGPGTRLTVT.

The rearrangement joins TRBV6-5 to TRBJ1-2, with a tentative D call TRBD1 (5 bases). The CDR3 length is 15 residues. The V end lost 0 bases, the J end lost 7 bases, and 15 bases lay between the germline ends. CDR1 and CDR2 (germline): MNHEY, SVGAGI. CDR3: CASSYSRGTGGGYTF. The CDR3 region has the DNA TGTGCCAGCAGTTACTCGCGAGGGACCGGGGGTGGCTACACCTTC.

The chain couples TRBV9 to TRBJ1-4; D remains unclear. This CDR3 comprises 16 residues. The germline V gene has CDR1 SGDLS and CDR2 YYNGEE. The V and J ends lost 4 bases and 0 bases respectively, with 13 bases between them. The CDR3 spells CASSPRSGATNEKLFF. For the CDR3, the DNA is TGTGCCAGCAGCCCCCGGAGTGGGGCAACTAATGAAAAACTGTTTTTT.

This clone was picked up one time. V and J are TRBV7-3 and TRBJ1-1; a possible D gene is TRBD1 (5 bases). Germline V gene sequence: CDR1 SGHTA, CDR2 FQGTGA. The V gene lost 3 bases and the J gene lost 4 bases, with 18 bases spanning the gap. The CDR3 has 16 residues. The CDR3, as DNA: TGTGCCAGCAGCTTGCGAGACATCAGGGAAGCCACTGAAGCTTTCTTT. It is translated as CASSLRDIREATEAFF.